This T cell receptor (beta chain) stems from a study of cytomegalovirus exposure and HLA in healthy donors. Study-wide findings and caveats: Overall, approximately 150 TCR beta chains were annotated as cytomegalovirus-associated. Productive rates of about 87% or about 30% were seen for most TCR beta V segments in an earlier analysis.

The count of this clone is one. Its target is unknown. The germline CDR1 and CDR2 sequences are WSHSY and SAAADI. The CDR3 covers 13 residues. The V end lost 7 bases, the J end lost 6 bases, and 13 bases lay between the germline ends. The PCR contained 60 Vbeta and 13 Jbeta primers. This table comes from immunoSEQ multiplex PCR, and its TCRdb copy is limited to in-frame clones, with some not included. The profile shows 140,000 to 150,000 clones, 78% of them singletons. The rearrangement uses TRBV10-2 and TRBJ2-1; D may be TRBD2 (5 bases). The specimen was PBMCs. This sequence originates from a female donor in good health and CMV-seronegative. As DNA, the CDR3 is TGCGCCAGCACCGACCGGGGAGTCAATGAGCAGTTCTTC. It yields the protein CASTDRGVNEQFF.